This is a list of T cell receptor beta chains from one sample in a study of CD8+ T cells in alopecia areata. The repertoire was sequenced with immunoSEQ multiplex PCR; TCRdb's copy has only in-frame clones and lacks some. The sample holds about 180,000 clones, around 51% seen once. This specimen consisted of CD8+ T cells sorted from blood, obtained at week 52, from a patient treated with tofacitinib. All receptors come from a human donor with alopecia areata. CDR3s include the opening cysteine and the closing phenylalanine or tryptophan. The order of the fields is CDR3 DNA, CDR3 protein, J gene, clone size, V gene, D gene. The D gene is left open where the match is weak. A clone size is listed for some rows: how often the clone was seen (once, few, many), or a class if it is expanded.

TGTGCCAGCAAACAACTAGCGGGGGTCGATGAGCAGTTCTTC,CASKQLAGVDEQFF,TRBJ2-1,few,TRBV7-9,TRBD2
TGTGCCAGCAGTCCCCAGGCGGTGAACACTGAAGCTTTCTTT,CASSPQAVNTEAFF,TRBJ1-1,NA,TRBV27,NA
TGCGCCAGCAGCCCCGGACAGGGGGGATTTCAGTACTTC,CASSPGQGGFQYF,TRBJ2-4,NA,TRBV5-1,TRBD1
TGTGCCAGCAGCCCCCCCCTTGTGGAGGCTGGGGCCAACGTCCTGACTTTC,CASSPPLVEAGANVLTF,TRBJ2-6,NA,TRBV13,NA
TGCAGCGCTTATCCCTTCCAGGAGCAAGCTTTCTTT,CSAYPFQEQAFF,TRBJ1-1,few,TRBV29-1,NA
TGCGCCAGCAGCTTGTATGGGGCGGGAACTGAAGCTTTCTTT,CASSLYGAGTEAFF,TRBJ1-1,NA,TRBV5-1,NA
TGTGCCATCAGTGAGCAAGGGTCAGAGACCCAGTACTTC,CAISEQGSETQYF,TRBJ2-5,NA,TRBV10-3,NA
TGTGCCAGCAGTCCACAGGGGTGGAATTCACCCCTCCACTTT,CASSPQGWNSPLHF,TRBJ1-6,NA,TRBV6-6,TRBD1
TGTGCCAGCAGTGAAGGGGAATTCTATGGCTACACCTTC,CASSEGEFYGYTF,TRBJ1-2,once,TRBV25-1,NA
TGTGCCAGCAGCTTAGATACAGGGATCTATGGCTACACCTTC,CASSLDTGIYGYTF,TRBJ1-2,NA,TRBV7-8,NA
TGCGCCAGCAGCCATAAGGGGGCGAACACTGAAGCTTTCTTT,CASSHKGANTEAFF,TRBJ1-1,NA,TRBV4-1,TRBD1
TGTGCCAGCAGACCCGACAGGGGGCGAACCGATGAGCAGTTCTTC,CASRPDRGRTDEQFF,TRBJ2-1,NA,TRBV6-1,TRBD1
TGTGCCAGCTCTATAAACACTGAAGCTTTCTTT,CASSINTEAFF,TRBJ1-1,few,TRBV5-4,NA
TGCGCCAGCAGCCCCAGGGCGAGCTCCTACGAGCAGTACTTC,CASSPRASSYEQYF,TRBJ2-7,NA,TRBV5-1,NA
TGTGCCAGCAGCTGGGGCCGGGGGCCGGAAACGAACACCGGGGAGCTGTTTTTT,CASSWGRGPETNTGELFF,TRBJ2-2,NA,TRBV9,NA
TGTGCCAGCAGCCAGATGGGTCTAGCGGGGGAATACAATGAGCAGTTCTTC,CASSQMGLAGEYNEQFF,TRBJ2-1,NA,TRBV4-2,TRBD2
TGTGCCAGCAGCCCCGATCCAGGGCATACGCAGTATTTT,CASSPDPGHTQYF,TRBJ2-3,few,TRBV9,NA
TGTGCCAACAGCTTTCCGGGCTACGAGCAGTACTTC,CANSFPGYEQYF,TRBJ2-7,NA,TRBV7-8,NA
TGCGCCAGCAGCTTGGAGACCAACGACGAGCAGTACTTC,CASSLETNDEQYF,TRBJ2-7,few,TRBV5-1,NA
TGTGCCATCAGATCCCCGGATGGCTACGAGCAGTACTTC,CAIRSPDGYEQYF,TRBJ2-7,NA,TRBV10-3,NA
TGTGCCAGCAGTATTCGTAGGAACACTGAAGCTTTCTTT,CASSIRRNTEAFF,TRBJ1-1,NA,TRBV27,NA
TGTGCCAGCAGTGGCCGGGGCTACACAGATACGCAGTATTTT,CASSGRGYTDTQYF,TRBJ2-3,NA,TRBV6-1,NA
TGCGCCAGCAGCCGGGGTGGAGAGACCCAGTACTTC,CASSRGGETQYF,TRBJ2-5,few,TRBV5-1,NA
TGTGCCAGCTCACCATGGCAGGGCTCAACCTCTGGAAACACCATATATTTT,CASSPWQGSTSGNTIYF,TRBJ1-3,NA,TRBV18,NA
TGTGCCAGTAGTATCGTTCCGGCCTATGAAAAACTGTTTTTT,CASSIVPAYEKLFF,TRBJ1-4,NA,TRBV19,NA
TGTGCCAGCAGCTCGCCGACAGGGGCACACAATGAGCAGTTCTTC,CASSSPTGAHNEQFF,TRBJ2-1,few,TRBV7-9,TRBD1
TGCAGCGTTAGGACAGCCAGCGGGGAGCTGTTTTTT,CSVRTASGELFF,TRBJ2-2,few,TRBV29-1,NA
TGCGCCAGCAGCCAAGCAGGGGTTGATCAGCCCCAGCATTTT,CASSQAGVDQPQHF,TRBJ1-5,few,TRBV4-1,NA
TGCGCCAGCAGCCAAGATCCTGCCTCAGCTAACTATGGCTACACCTTC,CASSQDPASANYGYTF,TRBJ1-2,NA,TRBV4-3,NA
TGTGCCAGTAGTAATCTGGGACAGAACACCGGGGAGCTGTTTTTT,CASSNLGQNTGELFF,TRBJ2-2,few,TRBV19,NA
TGTGCCAGCAGCTTGGGCAGGGGCATGAGGAATGAGCAGTTCTTC,CASSLGRGMRNEQFF,TRBJ2-1,NA,TRBV5-4,NA
TGTGCCAGTAGGTACAGCTTGAACACTGAAGCTTTCTTT,CASRYSLNTEAFF,TRBJ1-1,few,TRBV19,NA
TGTGCCAGCAGCCCCGGGGGGAGGGGTGAGACCCAGTACTTC,CASSPGGRGETQYF,TRBJ2-5,NA,TRBV6-6,TRBD2
TGTGCCAGCAGTTACTTAGGGTCCAATGAGCAGTTCTTC,CASSYLGSNEQFF,TRBJ2-1,NA,TRBV6-5,NA
TGTGCCAGCAGCTCGAAGGCGGGCTGGTACGAGCAGTACTTC,CASSSKAGWYEQYF,TRBJ2-7,NA,TRBV27,NA
TGTGCCAGCAGCGTAGCGGTGAGCGGGGTTGATACGCAGTATTTT,CASSVAVSGVDTQYF,TRBJ2-3,NA,TRBV9,TRBD2
TGTGCCAGCAGCCCAATCTCCAGCCCCGTCGGGTATACGCAGTATTTT,CASSPISSPVGYTQYF,TRBJ2-3,few,TRBV5-6,NA
TGTGCCAGCAGCCAAGACCCCCCGGGCGCCTACGAGCAGTACTTC,CASSQDPPGAYEQYF,TRBJ2-7,NA,TRBV4-2,NA
TGCGCCAGCTCGCCGCCGACAGGGGTTGATTCACCCCTCCACTTT,CASSPPTGVDSPLHF,TRBJ1-6,NA,TRBV5-1,TRBD1
TGTGCCAGTAGTATGGGGTACTCCGGGACAGGGTCCTACGAGCAGTACTTC,CASSMGYSGTGSYEQYF,TRBJ2-7,NA,TRBV19,TRBD1
TGTGCCAGCAGCTTTAGTTGGGGTCCGTACACCGGGGAGCTGTTTTTT,CASSFSWGPYTGELFF,TRBJ2-2,few,TRBV5-6,NA
TGCGCCAGCAGCTTGATCCTTGGGGGAGGCAATTCACCCCTCCACTTT,CASSLILGGGNSPLHF,TRBJ1-6,NA,TRBV5-1,NA
TGTGCCAGCAACCTGGCGAGCTCCTACAATGAGCAGTTCTTC,CASNLASSYNEQFF,TRBJ2-1,few,TRBV14,NA
TGTGCCAGCAGCTTTGGAGGCAATGAGCAGTTCTTC,CASSFGGNEQFF,TRBJ2-1,NA,TRBV5-6,NA
TGTGCCAGCAGCTTATCCGGGGCTTACTACGAGCAGTACTTC,CASSLSGAYYEQYF,TRBJ2-7,NA,TRBV7-2,NA
TGTGCCAGCAGTGACACCTACAATGAGCAGTTCTTC,CASSDTYNEQFF,TRBJ2-1,few,TRBV2,NA
TGCAGCGTTGTGTTCTCCGGGACAGGGCAAGAGACCCAGTACTTC,CSVVFSGTGQETQYF,TRBJ2-5,once,TRBV29-1,TRBD1
TGTGCCAGCAGCCCAGCGGTTGGCTCCTACGAGCAGTACTTC,CASSPAVGSYEQYF,TRBJ2-7,few,TRBV7-9,NA
TGTGCCAGCAGTGAATATGGCGGAACCTACGAGCAGTACTTC,CASSEYGGTYEQYF,TRBJ2-7,few,TRBV25-1,NA
TGTGCCGCAGGGACTAGCGGGTACAATGAGCAGTTCTTC,CAAGTSGYNEQFF,TRBJ2-1,NA,TRBV30,TRBD2
TGTGCCAGCAGCCAAACAGGGGCTTGGGAGCAGTACTTC,CASSQTGAWEQYF,TRBJ2-7,NA,TRBV7-8,TRBD1